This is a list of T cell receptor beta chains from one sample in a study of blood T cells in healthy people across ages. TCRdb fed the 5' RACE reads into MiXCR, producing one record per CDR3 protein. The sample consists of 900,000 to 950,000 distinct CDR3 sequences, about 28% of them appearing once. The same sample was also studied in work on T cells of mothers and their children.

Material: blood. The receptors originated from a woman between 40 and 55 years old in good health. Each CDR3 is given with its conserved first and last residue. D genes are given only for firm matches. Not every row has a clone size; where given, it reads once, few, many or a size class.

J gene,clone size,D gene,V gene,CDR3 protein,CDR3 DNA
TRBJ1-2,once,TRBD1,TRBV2,CASSRDRDLYGYTF,TGTGCCAGCAGTCGGGACAGGGACCTCTATGGCTACACCTTC
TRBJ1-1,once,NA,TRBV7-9,CASREGVRAEAFF,TGTGCCAGCAGGGAGGGGGTAAGGGCTGAAGCTTTCTTT
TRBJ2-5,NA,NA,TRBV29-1,CSGRGGAINEQYF,TGCAGCGGCAGAGGGGGGGCCATAAATGAGCAGTACTTC
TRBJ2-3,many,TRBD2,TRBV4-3,CASSHSGVTDTQYF,TGCGCCAGCAGCCACAGCGGGGTCACAGATACGCAGTATTTT
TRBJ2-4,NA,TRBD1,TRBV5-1,CASRRGTGDDKNIQYF,TGCGCCAGCAGACGAGGGACAGGGGACGACAAAAACATTCAGTACTTC
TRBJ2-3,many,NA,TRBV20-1,CSARVRDTRYTQYF,TGCAGTGCTAGAGTAAGGGACACTAGATATACGCAGTATTTT
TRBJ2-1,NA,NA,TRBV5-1,CASSLGGGPWNEQFF,TGCGCCAGCAGCTTAGGGGGGGGGCCGTGGAATGAGCAGTTCTTC
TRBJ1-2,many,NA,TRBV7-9,CASSSERREYGYTF,TGTGCCAGCAGCTCTGAGCGGAGGGAGTATGGCTACACCTTC
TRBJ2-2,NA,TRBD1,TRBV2,CASRFGQGTGELFF,TGTGCCAGCAGATTCGGACAGGGCACCGGGGAGCTGTTTTTT
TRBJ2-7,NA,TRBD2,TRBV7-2,CASSLRSSGGGEQYF,TGTGCCAGCAGCTTAAGGTCTAGCGGGGGCGGCGAGCAGTACTTC
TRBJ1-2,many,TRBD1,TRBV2,CASSEEQGGYGYTF,TGTGCCAGCAGTGAAGAACAGGGGGGGTATGGCTACACCTTC
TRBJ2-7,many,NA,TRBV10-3,CAIRSGSYEQYF,TGTGCCATCAGGTCAGGGTCGTACGAGCAGTACTTC
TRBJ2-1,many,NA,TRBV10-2,CASSEFIGGGLYNEQFF,TGCGCCAGCAGTGAGTTCATTGGCGGGGGCCTCTACAATGAGCAGTTCTTC
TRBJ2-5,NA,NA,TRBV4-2,CASRRTPEEIQYF,TGTGCCAGCAGACGAACTCCCGAGGAGATCCAGTACTTC
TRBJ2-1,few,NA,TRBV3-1,CASSLGGGPSLNEQFF,TGTGCCAGCAGCCTAGGAGGGGGGCCGAGTTTGAATGAGCAGTTCTTC
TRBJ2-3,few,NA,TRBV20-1,CSARDGDRGTDTQYF,TGCAGTGCTAGAGATGGGGATAGGGGCACAGATACGCAGTATTTT
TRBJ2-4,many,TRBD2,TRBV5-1,CASSLELAGIQYF,TGCGCCAGCAGCTTGGAACTAGCGGGAATTCAGTACTTC
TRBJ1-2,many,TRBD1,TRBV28,CASTSTRGNGYTF,TGTGCCAGCACCTCAACCAGGGGGAATGGCTACACCTTC
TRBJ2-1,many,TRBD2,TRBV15,CATQERGTLGNEQFF,TGTGCCACCCAAGAGCGGGGGACATTGGGCAATGAGCAGTTCTTC
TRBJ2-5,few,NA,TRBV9,CASSVESSFETQYF,TGTGCCAGCAGCGTAGAATCTAGCTTCGAGACCCAGTACTTC
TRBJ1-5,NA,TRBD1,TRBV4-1,CASSQDPDRGMQPQHF,TGCGCCAGCAGCCAAGATCCAGACAGGGGAATGCAGCCCCAGCATTTT
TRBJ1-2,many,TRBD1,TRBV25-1,CASPIPQGGCGYTF,TGTGCCAGCCCAATCCCACAGGGGGGTTGTGGCTACACCTTC
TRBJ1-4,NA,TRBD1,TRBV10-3,CASRDRADGEKLFF,TGTGCCAGCCGGGACAGGGCCGATGGTGAAAAACTGTTTTTT
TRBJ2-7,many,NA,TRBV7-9,CASSLGLEQYF,TGTGCCAGCAGTTTAGGGCTCGAGCAGTACTTC
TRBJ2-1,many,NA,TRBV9,CASSVAQASPYNEQFF,TGTGCCAGCAGCGTAGCTCAAGCTAGCCCCTACAATGAGCAGTTCTTC
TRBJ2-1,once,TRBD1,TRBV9,CASSVGGTGLLEQFF,TGTGCCAGCAGCGTAGGAGGGACAGGGCTCCTAGAGCAGTTCTTC
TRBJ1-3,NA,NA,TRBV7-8,CASSLRESSGNTIYF,TGTGCCAGCAGCTTAAGGGAGAGCTCTGGAAACACCATATATTTT
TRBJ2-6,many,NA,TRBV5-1,CASSLADGSSGANVLTF,TGCGCCAGCAGCTTGGCCGACGGAAGCTCTGGGGCCAACGTCCTGACTTTC
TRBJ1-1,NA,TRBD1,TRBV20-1,CSARANDRGLGAFF,TGCAGTGCTAGAGCGAACGACAGGGGGCTGGGTGCTTTCTTT
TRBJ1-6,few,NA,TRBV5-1,CASSLAQQAGSPLHF,TGCGCCAGCAGCTTGGCCCAACAGGCTGGATCACCCCTCCACTTT
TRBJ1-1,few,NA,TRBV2,CAETGLGNTEAFF,TGTGCCGAAACAGGGTTAGGGAACACTGAAGCTTTCTTT
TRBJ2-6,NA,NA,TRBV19,CASSTAATPNSGANVLTF,TGTGCCAGTAGTACGGCGGCTACCCCGAACTCTGGGGCCAACGTCCTGACTTTC
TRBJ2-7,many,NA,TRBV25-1,CASSDLRSSYEQYF,TGTGCCAGCAGTGATCTAAGGAGCTCCTACGAGCAGTACTTC